Listed below are T cell receptor beta chains from one sample, sequenced in a study of regulatory dendritic cells for organ transplantation. Their antigens are not known. Sequencing used immunoSEQ multiplex PCR; TCRdb keeps in-frame clones, though not all of them. The repertoire has about 20,000 clones, 70% to 80% of them found once; the top ten carry about 3%. Input material: memory CD4+ T cells from blood cultured with regulatory dendritic cells. The source is a human donor in good health. Both conserved end residues are part of each CDR3. D genes are given only for firm matches. Only some rows state a clone size, as once, few, many or a class for expanded clones.

v_gene: TRBV5-6
abundance: NA
d_gene: NA
j_gene: TRBJ1-5
CDR3aa: CASSVNSELHIMQPQHF
CDR3nt: TGTGCCAGCAGCGTCAACAGCGAGCTACATATCATGCAGCCCCAGCATTTT

v_gene: TRBV6-6
abundance: NA
d_gene: NA
j_gene: TRBJ1-3
CDR3aa: CASNKGDSGNTIYF
CDR3nt: TGTGCCAGCAATAAGGGAGACTCTGGAAACACCATATATTTT

v_gene: TRBV4-1
abundance: few
d_gene: TRBD1
j_gene: TRBJ1-6
CDR3aa: CASSQDRDYNSPLHF
CDR3nt: TGCGCCAGCAGCCAGGACAGGGATTATAATTCACCCCTCCACTTT

v_gene: TRBV30
abundance: NA
d_gene: NA
j_gene: TRBJ1-2
CDR3aa: CAWQGTAGYTF
CDR3nt: TGTGCCTGGCAGGGTACGGCTGGCTACACCTTC

v_gene: TRBV2
abundance: few
d_gene: NA
j_gene: TRBJ2-7
CDR3aa: CASRVSSYEQYF
CDR3nt: TGTGCCAGCAGGGTCAGCTCCTACGAGCAGTACTTC

v_gene: TRBV4-2
abundance: NA
d_gene: TRBD2
j_gene: TRBJ2-5
CDR3aa: CASSLLREGGLAGRETQYF
CDR3nt: TGTGCCAGCAGCCTCCTAAGGGAGGGGGGACTAGCGGGGAGAGAGACCCAGTACTTC

v_gene: TRBV10-3
abundance: NA
d_gene: TRBD1
j_gene: TRBJ2-4
CDR3aa: CAISSGGPGYF
CDR3nt: TGTGCCATCAGCTCAGGGGGCCCTGGATACTTC

v_gene: TRBV12-5
abundance: NA
d_gene: NA
j_gene: TRBJ2-1
CDR3aa: CASGLRRGLSYNEQFF
CDR3nt: TGTGCTAGTGGTTTAAGGCGGGGGCTCTCCTACAATGAGCAGTTCTTC

v_gene: TRBV2
abundance: NA
d_gene: NA
j_gene: TRBJ2-2
CDR3aa: CASTPDGTANTGELFF
CDR3nt: TGTGCCAGCACGCCCGACGGGACGGCGAACACCGGGGAGCTGTTTTTT

v_gene: TRBV21-1
abundance: medium-sized
d_gene: NA
j_gene: TRBJ1-2
CDR3aa: CASRRPRGSNYGYTF
CDR3nt: TGTGCCAGCAGAAGACCTCGGGGGAGCAACTATGGCTACACCTTC

v_gene: TRBV2
abundance: NA
d_gene: TRBD2
j_gene: TRBJ2-5
CDR3aa: CASKGGGAETQYF
CDR3nt: TGTGCCAGCAAGGGCGGGGGTGCAGAGACCCAGTACTTC

v_gene: TRBV13
abundance: once
d_gene: TRBD1
j_gene: TRBJ1-1
CDR3aa: CASSSQGVGTEAFF
CDR3nt: TGTGCCAGCAGCTCGCAGGGGGTAGGCACTGAAGCTTTCTTT